This T cell receptor beta chain was captured by sequencing in a study of blood T cells in healthy people across ages. The study's findings and limits: Unsorted PBMCs blocked a conclusive comparison of naive and antigen-experienced cells.

Combining a sample-barcoded 5' primer with a J-beta primer mix, a second PCR ran for roughly 6 to 12 cycles. Every cDNA molecule carried a tag from a template-switch adaptor bearing 12 random nucleotides. TCRdb itself ran the 5' RACE reads through MiXCR, one entry per CDR3 protein. The table lists around 1,800,000 distinct CDR3 sequences, roughly 43% of them singletons. In regard to this clonotype: Its target is not known.

Donation came from healthy Caucasian individuals in Russia who were aged 6 to 90. Each donor gave approximately 9.5 milliliters of peripheral blood. CDR1 is SGHRS and CDR2 is YFSETQ in the germline V gene. After removal of 0 bases from V and 8 bases from J, the junction contained 4 bases not matched to a gene. The CDR3 contains 14 residues. Sequenced: blood. The source of this sequence is a human donor in good health. The V gene is TRBV5-1, the J gene TRBJ1-2, with 10 bases matching TRBD1. CDR3 sequence reads: CASSLGTGQGGYTF. The CDR3 DNA sequence: TGCGCCAGCAGCTTGGGGACGGGACAGGGGGGCTACACCTTC. Full variable domain (outside the CDR3, taken from reference TRBV5-1 and TRBJ1-2): KAGVTQTPRYLIKTRGQQVTLSCSPISGHRSVSWYQQTPGQGLQFLFEYFSETQRNKGNFPGRFSGRQFSNSRSEMNVSTLELGDSALYLCASSLGTGQGGYTFGSGTRLTVV.